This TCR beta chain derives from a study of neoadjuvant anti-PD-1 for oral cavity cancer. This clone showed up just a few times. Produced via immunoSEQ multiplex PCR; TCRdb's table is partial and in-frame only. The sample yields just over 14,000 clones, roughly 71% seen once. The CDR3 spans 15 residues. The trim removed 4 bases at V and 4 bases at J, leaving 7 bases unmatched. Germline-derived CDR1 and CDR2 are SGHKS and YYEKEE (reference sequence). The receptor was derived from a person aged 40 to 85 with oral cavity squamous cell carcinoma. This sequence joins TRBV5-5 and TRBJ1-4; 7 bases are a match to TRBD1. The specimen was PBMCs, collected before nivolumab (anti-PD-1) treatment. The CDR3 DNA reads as TGTGCCAGCAGCGACTCGGGACAGTATAATGAAAAACTGTTTTTT. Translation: CASSDSGQYNEKLFF.